This paragraph reports one T cell receptor (beta chain). Its target is not known. Cultured CD4+ T-cell DNA underwent Oncomine TCR Beta short-read sequencing. TCRdb passed the PCR reads through MiXCR, listing each CDR3 protein once. This repertoire shows some 5,400 distinct CDR3 sequences, around 45% found once; its top ten account for around 27%. The CDR3 consists of 15 residues. CDR1 and CDR2 (germline): LGHNA, YSLEER. Trimming left V 4 bases short and J 4 bases short, with 16 bases between. The data stem from a study of vaccination and CD4 T cells after COVID-19. Background on the study: Overlapping spike peptides from SARS-CoV-2, HCoV-NL63, HCoV-OC43 and HCoV-229E served to stimulate the cells. Overall study results and limits: Convalescent patients had 304 of 307 vaccine-specific clones showing spike mono-reactivity.

Sample treatment: roughly 10-day PBMC culture with coronavirus spike peptide pools or control peptides (ViraFEST assay). Medium was half-exchanged with fresh IL-2 medium on days 3 and 7. The V and J genes are TRBV4-3 and TRBJ1-2, with D possibly TRBD1 on 6 matching bases. This receptor was obtained from a human donor who had recovered from COVID-19. Sample: CD4+ T cells from blood, cultured in vitro. This CDR3 reads CASSLTGSVLYGYTF. The DNA of the CDR3 is TGCGCCAGCAGCCTAACAGGGTCTGTGCTCTATGGCTACACCTTC.